This T cell receptor (beta chain) was obtained from a study of sequential checkpoint blockade in melanoma. Background on the study: Both treatment sequences were followed by maintenance nivolumab.

Clones were read by immunoSEQ multiplex PCR, and TCRdb kept only the in-frame ones, dropping some. The sample has approximately 7,700 clones, approximately 60% seen once. In germline, CDR1 is MGHRA, CDR2 YSYEKL. Trimming cost V 2 bases and J 0 bases, with 14 bases left between them. This CDR3 region has 17 residues. Treatment defined: randomized to nivolumab then ipilimumab (arm A) or the reverse (arm B). None of the patients previously received DNA-damaging chemotherapy. By frequency in the sample, this clone is medium-sized. This chain joins TRBV4-1 and TRBJ1-5, with a tentative D call TRBD1 (6 bases). This specimen consisted of CD8+ T cells sorted from blood (inferred from file names), obtained from a patient given nivolumab and ipilimumab in sequence. The TCR comes from a human donor with melanoma. The CDR3 coding sequence is TGCGCCAGCAGCCAAAAGAGCCACAGGGATAGCAATCAGCCCCAGCATTTT. It is translated as CASSQKSHRDSNQPQHF.